These T cell receptor beta chains were read from a single sample in a study of blood T cell repertoires in COVID-19. Measured with immunoSEQ multiplex PCR; TCRdb has only the in-frame clones, and not every one. The sample consists of 100,000 or so clones, about 85% of them appearing once. Specimen: peripheral blood. The receptors here all came from a man between 45 and 60 years old with active COVID-19. CDR3s include the opening cysteine and the closing phenylalanine or tryptophan. The order of the fields is V gene, clone size, D gene, J gene, CDR3 DNA, CDR3 protein. A D gene is named only where the DNA matches it firmly. Not every row has a clone size; where given, it reads once, few, many or a size class.

v_gene: TRBV2
abundance: .
d_gene: .
j_gene: TRBJ1-5
CDR3nt: TGTGCCAGCAGGGCCGGGACTCAAAATCAGCCCCAGCATTTT
CDR3aa: CASRAGTQNQPQHF

v_gene: TRBV18
abundance: .
d_gene: .
j_gene: TRBJ1-4
CDR3nt: TGTGCCAGCTCACCAGGCGGGTATGAAAAACTGTTTTTT
CDR3aa: CASSPGGYEKLFF

v_gene: TRBV6-6
abundance: .
d_gene: TRBD2
j_gene: TRBJ2-2
CDR3nt: TGTGCCAGCAGCCCCGTCGGGACTAGCACGTTCGGGGAGCTGTTTTTT
CDR3aa: CASSPVGTSTFGELFF

v_gene: TRBV6-5
abundance: .
d_gene: .
j_gene: TRBJ2-6
CDR3nt: TGTGCCAGCAGTTACCGTTACTCTGGGGCCAACGTCCTGACTTTC
CDR3aa: CASSYRYSGANVLTF

v_gene: TRBV5-4
abundance: .
d_gene: TRBD1
j_gene: TRBJ1-2
CDR3nt: TGTGCCAGCAGCGGAACCGGGACAGCTAACTATGGCTACACCTTC
CDR3aa: CASSGTGTANYGYTF

v_gene: TRBV2
abundance: .
d_gene: .
j_gene: TRBJ1-5
CDR3nt: TGTGCCAGCAGTGAGGGGGGGGTTGGTAATCAGCCCCAGCATTTT
CDR3aa: CASSEGGVGNQPQHF

v_gene: TRBV10-2
abundance: .
d_gene: .
j_gene: TRBJ1-2
CDR3nt: TGCGCCAGCAGTGAAGAAGCGGTCTATGGCTACACCTTC
CDR3aa: CASSEEAVYGYTF

v_gene: TRBV6-5
abundance: .
d_gene: .
j_gene: TRBJ2-1
CDR3nt: TGTGCCAGTTACCGGTCGAGAGGCAATGAGCAGTTCTTC
CDR3aa: CASYRSRGNEQFF

v_gene: TRBV5-4
abundance: .
d_gene: TRBD1
j_gene: TRBJ1-5
CDR3nt: TGTGCCAGCAGCACGACAGGGGAAGGCAATCAGCCCCAGCATTTT
CDR3aa: CASSTTGEGNQPQHF

v_gene: TRBV7-2
abundance: .
d_gene: .
j_gene: TRBJ1-4
CDR3nt: TGTGCCAGCAGCTTAGTCCGGGGGGCTAATGAAAAACTGTTTTTT
CDR3aa: CASSLVRGANEKLFF

v_gene: TRBV15
abundance: .
d_gene: TRBD1
j_gene: TRBJ1-1
CDR3nt: TGTGCCACCAGCGGCCGACAGGGGAAAACTGAAGCTTTCTTT
CDR3aa: CATSGRQGKTEAFF

v_gene: TRBV4-3
abundance: .
d_gene: TRBD2
j_gene: TRBJ2-1
CDR3nt: TGCGCCAGCAGCCAGGGACTAGCGGGTTTTAATGAGCAGTTCTTC
CDR3aa: CASSQGLAGFNEQFF

v_gene: TRBV4-2
abundance: .
d_gene: TRBD1
j_gene: TRBJ1-6
CDR3nt: TGTGCCAGCAGCGCCCGGGACAGGGAAAATTCACCCCTCCACTTT
CDR3aa: CASSARDRENSPLHF

v_gene: TRBV28
abundance: .
d_gene: TRBD1
j_gene: TRBJ2-3
CDR3nt: TGTGCCAGCAGTCTAGACAGGGGGCGCGGCACAGATACGCAGTATTTT
CDR3aa: CASSLDRGRGTDTQYF

v_gene: TRBV11-2
abundance: .
d_gene: .
j_gene: TRBJ1-5
CDR3nt: TGTGCCAGCAGCTTAAGCCCCCGGGGCAATCAGCCCCAGCATTTT
CDR3aa: CASSLSPRGNQPQHF

v_gene: TRBV7-2
abundance: .
d_gene: TRBD1
j_gene: TRBJ2-7
CDR3nt: TGTGCCAGCACCCAGACAGGGACGGGCTACGAGCAGTACTTC
CDR3aa: CASTQTGTGYEQYF

v_gene: TRBV3-1/TRBV3-2
abundance: few
d_gene: TRBD1
j_gene: TRBJ1-1
CDR3nt: TGTGCCAGCAGCACACGACAGGGATCTGAAGCTTTCTTT
CDR3aa: CASSTRQGSEAFF

v_gene: TRBV20-1
abundance: once
d_gene: .
j_gene: TRBJ2-1
CDR3nt: TGCAGTGCTAGTGATCTAAGCTACCTCAATGAGCAGTTCTTC
CDR3aa: CSASDLSYLNEQFF

v_gene: TRBV2
abundance: .
d_gene: .
j_gene: TRBJ2-7
CDR3nt: TGTGCCAGCAGGTCCGCAGGGCTCTATAATGACGAGCAGTACTTC
CDR3aa: CASRSAGLYNDEQYF

v_gene: TRBV4-3
abundance: .
d_gene: .
j_gene: TRBJ1-1
CDR3nt: TGCGCCAGCAGCCCTGACAGTGGGAACACTGAAGCTTTCTTT
CDR3aa: CASSPDSGNTEAFF

v_gene: TRBV7-2
abundance: .
d_gene: .
j_gene: TRBJ1-1
CDR3nt: TGTGCCAGCAGCTTGGGAGGGGGATTTGAAGCTTTCTTT
CDR3aa: CASSLGGGFEAFF

v_gene: TRBV4-2
abundance: .
d_gene: TRBD1
j_gene: TRBJ2-3
CDR3nt: TGTGCCAGCAGCCAGGGGGACAGGGATTCAGATACGCAGTATTTT
CDR3aa: CASSQGDRDSDTQYF

v_gene: TRBV19
abundance: .
d_gene: TRBD1
j_gene: TRBJ2-1
CDR3nt: TGTGCCAGTAGTAGGGACAGGGACTGGACATACAATGAGCAGTTCTTC
CDR3aa: CASSRDRDWTYNEQFF

v_gene: TRBV11-1
abundance: .
d_gene: TRBD1
j_gene: TRBJ1-2
CDR3nt: TGTGCCAGCAGCACCGGGACAGATAACTATGGCTACACCTTC
CDR3aa: CASSTGTDNYGYTF

v_gene: TRBV6-5
abundance: .
d_gene: .
j_gene: TRBJ2-3
CDR3nt: TGTGCCAGCCGAAGACTTACTACAGATACGCAGTATTTT
CDR3aa: CASRRLTTDTQYF

v_gene: TRBV7-9
abundance: .
d_gene: TRBD1
j_gene: TRBJ1-6
CDR3nt: TGTGCCAGCAGCTCGGGGACAGATAATTCACCCCTCCACTTT
CDR3aa: CASSSGTDNSPLHF

v_gene: TRBV30
abundance: .
d_gene: .
j_gene: TRBJ1-4
CDR3nt: TGTGCCTGGAGTGTACTTGCCTCGAGGGAAAAACTGTTTTTT
CDR3aa: CAWSVLASREKLFF

v_gene: TRBV15
abundance: .
d_gene: TRBD1
j_gene: TRBJ1-3
CDR3nt: TGTGCCACCAGTCCGGGACAGAGCTCTGGAAACACCATATATTTT
CDR3aa: CATSPGQSSGNTIYF

v_gene: TRBV10-3
abundance: .
d_gene: TRBD2
j_gene: TRBJ2-1
CDR3nt: TGTGCCATCAATCCAGCGGGGGGCTCCTACAATGAGCAGTTCTTC
CDR3aa: CAINPAGGSYNEQFF

v_gene: TRBV29-1
abundance: .
d_gene: .
j_gene: TRBJ2-3
CDR3nt: TGCAGCGTTGCTGGGAGAAGCACAGATACGCAGTATTTT
CDR3aa: CSVAGRSTDTQYF

v_gene: TRBV4-2
abundance: .
d_gene: .
j_gene: TRBJ1-2
CDR3nt: TGTGCCAGCAGCCAAGAGTTCTCTCGAGCTAACTATGGCTACACCTTC
CDR3aa: CASSQEFSRANYGYTF

v_gene: TRBV7-2
abundance: .
d_gene: .
j_gene: TRBJ2-3
CDR3nt: TGTGCCAGCAGCCAAGGATTCGGGAGCACAGATACGCAGTATTTT
CDR3aa: CASSQGFGSTDTQYF

v_gene: TRBV3-1/TRBV3-2
abundance: .
d_gene: .
j_gene: TRBJ1-5
CDR3nt: TGTGCCAGCAGCCGAGGGGCAGGGAGGGGAGACCAGCCCCAGCATTTT
CDR3aa: CASSRGAGRGDQPQHF

v_gene: TRBV7-9
abundance: .
d_gene: .
j_gene: TRBJ1-2
CDR3nt: TGTGCCAGCAGCTTTGGGCAGACCTATGGCTACACCTTC
CDR3aa: CASSFGQTYGYTF

v_gene: TRBV5-6
abundance: .
d_gene: TRBD1
j_gene: TRBJ1-2
CDR3nt: TGTGCCAGCAGCCCGACAGGGAACTATGGCTACACCTTC
CDR3aa: CASSPTGNYGYTF

v_gene: TRBV27
abundance: .
d_gene: TRBD2
j_gene: TRBJ2-6
CDR3nt: TGTGCCAGCAGTCCTCGGACCAGGGAGGGCTCTGGGGCCAACGTCCTGACTTTC
CDR3aa: CASSPRTREGSGANVLTF

v_gene: TRBV7-9
abundance: .
d_gene: .
j_gene: TRBJ2-5
CDR3nt: TGTGCCAGCAGCTTTTTAGGACAGACTCAAGAGACCCAGTACTTC
CDR3aa: CASSFLGQTQETQYF

v_gene: TRBV6-5
abundance: few
d_gene: TRBD1
j_gene: TRBJ1-3
CDR3nt: TGTGCCACCCGAGGGGGCACTGGAAACACCATATATTTT
CDR3aa: CATRGGTGNTIYF

v_gene: TRBV10-3
abundance: .
d_gene: .
j_gene: TRBJ1-2
CDR3nt: TGTGCCATCAGGGGACACGGCGTGGGAGGCTACACCTTC
CDR3aa: CAIRGHGVGGYTF

v_gene: TRBV18
abundance: few
d_gene: .
j_gene: TRBJ2-3
CDR3nt: TGTGCCAGCTCACCGAATAGAGGTTCGGGCACAGATACGCAGTATTTT
CDR3aa: CASSPNRGSGTDTQYF

v_gene: TRBV27
abundance: .
d_gene: TRBD1
j_gene: TRBJ1-1
CDR3nt: TGTGCCAGCAGGAAAACCCGGGACAGGTTTATGAACACTGAAGCTTTCTTT
CDR3aa: CASRKTRDRFMNTEAFF

v_gene: TRBV9
abundance: .
d_gene: .
j_gene: TRBJ1-1
CDR3nt: TGTGCCAGCAGCTCAGCCCCAGGGGCGGACACTGAAGCTTTCTTT
CDR3aa: CASSSAPGADTEAFF

v_gene: TRBV11-2
abundance: .
d_gene: .
j_gene: TRBJ1-2
CDR3nt: TGTGCCAGCAGCCTAGGACAGCTTAACTATGGCTACACCTTC
CDR3aa: CASSLGQLNYGYTF

v_gene: TRBV7-2
abundance: once
d_gene: TRBD1
j_gene: TRBJ2-7
CDR3nt: TGTGCCAGCAGCTCCTGGGACAGGGGGATCTACGAGCAGTACTTC
CDR3aa: CASSSWDRGIYEQYF

v_gene: TRBV15
abundance: .
d_gene: .
j_gene: TRBJ2-4
CDR3nt: TGTGCCACCAGCTGGGGCGGGGGCGGCGGCGGCATTCAGTACTTC
CDR3aa: CATSWGGGGGGIQYF